A single sample gave rise to the 20 T cell receptor beta chains below, sequenced in a study of T cells in Graves' hyperthyroidism and ophthalmopathy. It was RNA transcripts that yielded the amplified TCR beta CDR3 regions. The TCR CDR3 first-round RT-PCR relied on the HTBI primer set. MiXCR was run by TCRdb on the multiplex PCR reads, yielding one entry per CDR3 protein. The data contain 500,000 to 550,000 distinct CDR3 sequences, about 20% of them singletons. The specimen sequenced was blood. These receptors all come from a man aged 18 to 30 with Graves' hyperthyroidism.

This clonotype was counted at least ten times. This chain joins TRBV6-2 or TRBV6-3 and TRBJ1-2, with 7 bases fitting TRBD1. Germline CDR1 and CDR2: MNHEY and SVGEGT. This CDR3 is built from 14 residues. V was clipped by 5 bases and J by 8 bases; unmatched bases: 11. CDR3 sequence reads: CASSPTDRAWGYTF. The CDR3 nucleotides read TGTGCCAGCAGTCCGACCGACAGGGCTTGGGGCTACACCTTC.

This clonotype was seen many times. This rearrangement joins TRBV5-5 to TRBJ1-2, with D possibly being TRBD1 (5 bases). V gave up 4 bases and J gave up 1 base, with 11 bases separating them. There are 14 residues in the CDR3. Germline-derived CDR1 and CDR2 are SGHKS and YYEKEE (reference sequence). The CDR3: CASSAPGGNYGYTF. DNA for the CDR3: TGTGCCAGCAGCGCCCCGGGGGGTAACTATGGCTACACCTTC.

This clonotype was observed many times. The chain uses TRBV12-3 or TRBV12-4 and TRBJ2-7, with TRBD1 identical over 10 bases. This CDR3 is built from 14 residues. The trim removed 6 bases at V and 6 bases at J, leaving 8 bases unmatched. In nucleotides, the CDR3 is TGTGCCAGCAGACCGGGACAGGGGATAAGCGAGCAGTACTTC. Its protein product is CASRPGQGISEQYF.

This clonotype came up a few times. The chain is built from TRBV6-1 and TRBJ1-1; D is perhaps TRBD1 (6 bases). The germline V gene encodes CDR1 MNHNS and CDR2 SASEGT. V lost 6 bases and J lost 10, with 12 bases in between. The CDR3 extends over 11 amino acids. CDR3 sequence reads: CASSRGGLAFF. In nucleotides, the CDR3 is TGTGCCAGCAGCAGAGGGGGGTTAGCTTTCTTT.

This clonotype was detected many times. This chain joins TRBV12-3 or TRBV12-4 and TRBJ1-2; D is ambiguous. V gave up 6 bases and J gave up 2 bases, with 16 bases separating them. This CDR3 contains 15 residues. The CDR3 DNA reads TGTGCCAGCAGCCCCTCCGAGGGAGGGAACTATGGCTACACCTTC. This translates into CASSPSEGGNYGYTF.

This clonotype was seen ten or more times. The rearrangement links TRBV7-8 to TRBJ1-2, with D perhaps TRBD1 (6 bases). The CDR3 extends over 15 amino acids. The V and J ends lost 2 bases and 6 bases respectively, with 16 bases between them. Germline V gene data show CDR1 as SGHVS and CDR2 as FQNEAQ. CDR3 DNA sequence: TGTGCCAGCAGCTTAAACGGCCCGAGGGGGGATGGCTACACCTTC. Protein: CASSLNGPRGDGYTF.

Many counts were recorded for this clonotype. The genes are TRBV6-5 and TRBJ1-1, with TRBD1 matching 7 bases. The CDR3 sequence is 17 residues long. V gave up 1 base and J gave up 3 bases; unmatched junction bases: 11. Per the germline V gene, CDR1 is MNHEY and CDR2 is SVGAGI. The CDR3 DNA reads as TGTGCCAGCAGTTACTACCCCCTTGGGCAGGGGGACACTGAAGCTTTCTTT. Translation gives CASSYYPLGQGDTEAFF.

The V gene is TRBV7-2, the J gene TRBJ1-1; tentatively, D is TRBD1 (6 bases). Germline CDR1 reads SGHTA; CDR2 reads FQGNSA. Trimming took off 2 bases at V and 0 bases at J, with 10 bases between the two ends. The CDR3 runs 15 residues. The CDR3 nucleotides read TGTGCCAGCAGCTTACAGGGGAGCGTGAACACTGAAGCTTTCTTT. It specifies CASSLQGSVNTEAFF. Using reference TRBV7-2 and TRBJ1-1 for the parts outside the CDR3, the full variable domain is GAGVSQSPSNKVTEKGKDVELRCDPISGHTALYWYRQSLGQGLEFLIYFQGNSAPDKSGLPSDRFSAERTGGSVSTLTIQRTQQEDSAVYLCASSLQGSVNTEAFFGQGTRLTVV.

This chain joins TRBV2 and TRBJ2-6, with TRBD2 as a possible D gene (5 bases). The ends were cut back, 10 bases at V and 9 bases at J, with 10 bases in the middle. Germline V gene data show CDR1 as SNHLY and CDR2 as FYNNEI. This CDR3 is 11 amino acids long. CDR3 nucleotides: TGTGCCAAGGCGGGCGACAACGTCCTGACTTTC. Translated: CAKAGDNVLTF.

The J gene is TRBJ1-2, the V gene TRBV27; no clear D. The CDR3 consists of 14 residues. V was clipped by 3 bases and J by 4 bases, with 12 bases between them. Germline CDR1 MNHEY, CDR2 SMNVEV (reference sequence). The CDR3 reads CASSFTGLGYGYTF. DNA of the CDR3: TGTGCCAGCAGTTTCACGGGATTAGGCTATGGCTACACCTTC.

There are many counts of this clonotype. J is TRBJ1-1 and V is TRBV12-3 or TRBV12-4; D uncertain. V lost 5 bases to trimming and J lost 5 bases, with 18 bases between them. The CDR3 totals 15 residues. The CDR3 reads CASSLLTPVGTEAFF. The CDR3 DNA reads as TGTGCCAGCAGTCTACTTACACCGGTCGGGACTGAAGCTTTCTTT.

This clonotype was counted at least ten times. The V and J genes are TRBV19 and TRBJ1-1; TRBD1 agrees at 7 bases. The ends lost 6 bases at V and 4 bases at J; junction bases unmatched: 17. From germline, CDR1 is LNHDA and CDR2 SQIVND (reference sequence). The CDR3 has 17 amino acids. This CDR3 reads CASRNRQGDGRGTEAFF. The CDR3 coding sequence is TGTGCCAGTAGGAACCGACAGGGTGACGGGCGGGGCACTGAAGCTTTCTTT.

Points on this clonotype: A read error may account for a junction end that differs from germline. The genes are TRBV6-2 or TRBV6-3 and TRBJ2-7; D is ambiguous. This CDR3 comprises 12 residues. Germline V gene sequence: CDR1 MNHEY, CDR2 SVGEGT. The CDR3, as DNA: TGTGCCAGCACTTACCTCTCTTACGAGCAGTACTTC. Protein sequence: CASTYLSYEQYF.

This clonotype came up a few times. The J gene is TRBJ1-6, the V gene TRBV25-1; D not certain. Trimming removed 3 bases from V and 5 bases from J, with 8 bases in between. Germline values: CDR1 MGHDK, CDR2 SYGVNS. The CDR3 totals 14 residues. CDR3 protein: CASSDDRDNSPLHF. In nucleotides, the CDR3 is TGTGCCAGCAGTGATGACCGGGATAATTCACCCCTCCACTTT.

This clonotype was seen a few times. The V and J genes are TRBV6-1 and TRBJ1-5, with D maybe TRBD1 (5 bases). Trimming left V 7 bases short and J 0 bases short, with 13 bases between. CDR1 and CDR2 from the germline V gene are MNHNS and SASEGT. The CDR3 contains 15 residues. The CDR3, as DNA: TGTGCCAGCACGGGGGACGGTAATAGCAATCAGCCCCAGCATTTT. Translated, it gives CASTGDGNSNQPQHF.

The genes are TRBV24-1 and TRBJ2-5, with TRBD1 matching over 7 bases. V lost 9 bases and J lost 5; bases outside the gene matches: 8. The CDR3 spans 13 residues. From germline, CDR1 is KGHDR and CDR2 SFDVKD. CDR3 loop: CATSDRNGETQYF. The DNA for the CDR3 is TGTGCCACCTCGGACAGGAACGGTGAGACCCAGTACTTC.

This sequence joins TRBV11-2 and TRBJ2-7, with TRBD2 matching over 14 bases. The CDR3 covers 19 residues. Germline-derived CDR1 and CDR2 are SGHAT and FQNNGV. V shed 1 base and J 2 bases; nucleotides not matched to a gene: 10. The CDR3 DNA follows: TGTGCCAGCAGCTTAGGGGGGACTAGCGGGAGCGCCGCCACCTACGAGCAGTACTTC. Translated, it gives CASSLGGTSGSAATYEQYF.

This clonotype has a count of ten or more. The chain is built from TRBV28 and TRBJ2-5; D ambiguous. Germline V gives CDR1 MDHEN, CDR2 SYDVKM. The CDR3 runs 12 residues. Trimming took 10 bases from V and 5 from J, leaving 14 bases between them. The CDR3 DNA follows: TGTGCCACCGCCCAAGAGAGGGAGACCCAGTACTTC. It specifies CATAQERETQYF.

This clonotype was detected ten times or more. The rearrangement uses TRBV28 and TRBJ1-3; D not resolved. The CDR3 is made up of 14 amino acids. Per the germline V gene, CDR1 is MDHEN and CDR2 is SYDVKM. The V gene lost 4 bases and the J gene lost 2 bases, with 9 bases spanning the gap. The CDR3 DNA sequence: TGTGCCAGCAGTTGGGGAAGGGCTGGAAACACCATATATTTT. It is translated as CASSWGRAGNTIYF.

The rearrangement joins TRBV18 to TRBJ1-1; 8 positions agree with TRBD1. The CDR3 is made up of 14 amino acids. Germline V lookup: CDR1 KGHSH, CDR2 LQKENI. Trimming at V came to 1 base and at J to 5 bases, leaving 3 bases not matched to a gene. The CDR3 reads CASSPLQGATEAFF. The CDR3 coding sequence is TGTGCCAGCTCACCACTCCAGGGGGCGACTGAAGCTTTCTTT. The complete variable domain, with remaining parts taken from reference TRBV18 and TRBJ1-1, reads NAGVMQNPRHLVRRRGQEARLRCSPMKGHSHVYWYRQLPEEGLKFMVYLQKENIIDESGMPKERFSAEFPKEGPSILRIQQVVRGDSAAYFCASSPLQGATEAFFGQGTRLTVV.